A selection of T cell receptor beta chains follows, all from one sample in a study of technical replicates of blood from a few donors. Generated by immunoSEQ multiplex PCR, the TCRdb table keeps only in-frame clones and is missing some. The data contain just under 100,000 clones, about 95% of them singletons. The sequenced material came from T cells isolated from PBMCs. Source of these receptors: a human donor in good health. CDR3s include the opening cysteine and the closing phenylalanine or tryptophan. Each record gives: clone size, V gene, J gene, D gene, CDR3 length, CDR3 protein, CDR3 DNA. A D gene is named only where the DNA matches it firmly. Where a row states a size, it is once, few, many or the class of an expanded clone; other rows omit it.

clone size: -; V gene: TRBV18; J gene: TRBJ2-1; D gene: TRBD1; CDR3 length: 15; CDR3 protein: CASSPPTGGVDEQFF; CDR3 DNA: TGTGCCAGCTCACCACCCACAGGGGGCGTAGATGAGCAGTTCTTC
clone size: once; V gene: TRBV7-6; J gene: TRBJ1-3; D gene: -; CDR3 length: 15; CDR3 protein: CASSPGQQLSYTIYF; CDR3 DNA: TGTGCCAGCAGCCCAGGACAGCAGCTTTCATACACCATATATTTT
clone size: -; V gene: TRBV20-1; J gene: TRBJ2-1; D gene: -; CDR3 length: 11; CDR3 protein: CSARAGNEQFF; CDR3 DNA: TGCAGTGCTAGGGCCGGGAATGAGCAGTTCTTC
clone size: -; V gene: TRBV7-8; J gene: TRBJ1-2; D gene: TRBD1; CDR3 length: 14; CDR3 protein: CASSLNTGVRGYTF; CDR3 DNA: TGTGCCAGCAGCCTAAATACAGGGGTACGAGGCTACACCTTC
clone size: -; V gene: TRBV18; J gene: TRBJ2-5; D gene: TRBD1; CDR3 length: 15; CDR3 protein: CASSFTQGAGETQYF; CDR3 DNA: TGTGCCAGCTCCTTTACTCAGGGGGCTGGAGAGACCCAGTACTTC
clone size: -; V gene: TRBV7-9; J gene: TRBJ1-2; D gene: -; CDR3 length: 16; CDR3 protein: CASSRAITVTNYGYTF; CDR3 DNA: TGTGCCAGCAGCCGTGCAATAACGGTGACTAACTATGGCTACACCTTC
clone size: -; V gene: TRBV5-1; J gene: TRBJ1-1; D gene: -; CDR3 length: 15; CDR3 protein: CASEGGAGGRAEAFF; CDR3 DNA: TGCGCCAGCGAAGGGGGGGCCGGGGGCAGGGCTGAAGCTTTCTTT
clone size: -; V gene: TRBV19; J gene: TRBJ2-3; D gene: -; CDR3 length: 13; CDR3 protein: CASSIRKPDTQYF; CDR3 DNA: TGTGCCAGTAGTATCCGCAAGCCCGATACGCAGTATTTT
clone size: -; V gene: TRBV5-1; J gene: TRBJ2-3; D gene: -; CDR3 length: 14; CDR3 protein: CASSTGQFIDTQYF; CDR3 DNA: TGCGCCAGCAGCACCGGACAGTTTATTGATACGCAGTATTTT
clone size: -; V gene: TRBV14; J gene: TRBJ2-1; D gene: -; CDR3 length: 12; CDR3 protein: CASSHYRDEQFF; CDR3 DNA: TGTGCCAGCAGCCACTACAGGGATGAGCAGTTCTTC
clone size: once; V gene: TRBV7-9; J gene: TRBJ2-7; D gene: -; CDR3 length: 12; CDR3 protein: CASSNRENEQYF; CDR3 DNA: TGTGCCAGCAGTAACAGGGAAAACGAGCAGTACTTC
clone size: -; V gene: TRBV4-1; J gene: TRBJ1-1; D gene: -; CDR3 length: 14; CDR3 protein: CASSQERGGGTAFF; CDR3 DNA: TGCGCCAGCAGCCAAGAGCGGGGGGGTGGAACGGCTTTCTTT
clone size: -; V gene: TRBV29-1; J gene: TRBJ2-1; D gene: TRBD2; CDR3 length: 14; CDR3 protein: CSVSGRGSYNEQFF; CDR3 DNA: TGCAGCGTCAGCGGGAGGGGCTCCTACAATGAGCAGTTCTTC
clone size: -; V gene: TRBV11-2; J gene: TRBJ2-7; D gene: TRBD2; CDR3 length: 14; CDR3 protein: CASSLLAGTYEQYF; CDR3 DNA: TGTGCCAGCAGCTTACTAGCGGGGACCTACGAGCAGTACTTC
clone size: once; V gene: TRBV28; J gene: TRBJ1-1; D gene: -; CDR3 length: 10; CDR3 protein: CASSSTEAFF; CDR3 DNA: TGTGCCAGCAGTTCGACTGAAGCTTTCTTT
clone size: -; V gene: TRBV6-4; J gene: TRBJ2-1; D gene: -; CDR3 length: 15; CDR3 protein: CASSERRGSYNEQFF; CDR3 DNA: TGTGCCAGCAGTGAAAGGCGGGGCTCATACAATGAGCAGTTCTTC